Sequencing of this T cell receptor beta chain was carried out in a study of cytomegalovirus exposure and HLA in healthy donors. As for the study in general: Among roughly 180 million T cells, an earlier analysis found roughly 120 million unique TCR beta sequences.

Turning to this clone: Its cognate antigen is unknown.

The PCR used 60 Vbeta and 13 Jbeta primers. Profiled with immunoSEQ multiplex PCR; TCRdb holds only in-frame clones, not every one. The sample consists of 40,000 or so clones, around 69% of them appearing once. Study-level results: Previously analyzed data showed that most TCR beta V segments were productive at a frequency of about 87% or about 30%.

The sequencing input was PBMCs. This receptor was taken from a woman aged 30 to 39 in good health and CMV-seropositive.

CDR3 DNA: TGTGCCAGTAGTAAGACTGTGAGTTACGAGCAGTACTTC. This translates into CASSKTVSYEQYF. The chain has TRBV19 and TRBJ2-7, with D unclear. V was pared by 4 bases and J by 4 bases, with 11 bases between. The CDR3 consists of 13 residues. Looked up from germline, CDR1 is LNHDA and CDR2 is SQIVND (reference sequence).